A selection of T cell receptor beta chains follows, all from one sample in a study of cytomegalovirus exposure and HLA in healthy donors. Libraries were prepared by immunoSEQ multiplex PCR; TCRdb keeps only in-frame clonotypes and omits some of them. The sample has about 95,000 clones, over 75% seen once. Material for sequencing was PBMCs. Receptor source: a man aged 25-45 years in good health and CMV-seropositive. Both conserved end residues are trimmed from each CDR3. A D gene is named only where the DNA matches it firmly. Clone sizes are given selectively: once, few, many, or a class where the clone is expanded.

>TRBJ1-1|few|TRBD1|TRBV5-1
ASKSGTGVNTEAF
>TRBJ2-1|NA|TRBD2|TRBV30
AWSKLAGGANEQF
>TRBJ1-1|many|TRBD1|TRBV29-1
SVSRDRGRTEAF
>TRBJ2-3|NA|NA|TRBV11-2
ASSLSSPGDTQY
>TRBJ2-7|NA|TRBD2|TRBV7-9
ASSLVRLAGGEQY
>TRBJ1-1|NA|NA|TRBV9
ASSVGAGSGTEAF
>TRBJ1-6|NA|TRBD1|TRBV27
ASSLSSGGSDSPLH
>TRBJ1-1|once|NA|TRBV19
ASSIQGNTEAF
>TRBJ2-3|NA|TRBD1|TRBV6-5
ASSRGQGADTQY
>TRBJ2-3|NA|NA|TRBV7-2
ASSSQPSSDRTDTQY
>TRBJ1-6|NA|TRBD1|TRBV7-3
ASSFGTASPLH
>TRBJ2-5|NA|NA|TRBV7-2
ASSLARDGGETQY
>TRBJ2-7|NA|TRBD2|TRBV6-1
ASSVERESPYEQY
>TRBJ2-1|NA|TRBD2|TRBV27
ASSFLAGGIYNEQF
>TRBJ2-4|NA|TRBD1|TRBV15
ATGDRGRDIQY
>TRBJ2-1|NA|TRBD2|TRBV7-3
ASSSFSGGVDEQF
>TRBJ2-1|once|TRBD2|TRBV6-1
ASRLAGNYNEQF
>TRBJ1-3|NA|TRBD1|TRBV25-1
ASSEGSITRGDTIY
>TRBJ2-2|once|NA|TRBV6-5
ASSYSELNTGELF
>TRBJ2-5|few|NA|TRBV6-5
ASSYGGASQETQY
>NA|NA|TRBD2|TRBV13
ASSGGLADPYEQY
>TRBJ2-7|NA|TRBD2|TRBV18
ASSPASGYEQY
>TRBJ2-5|NA|TRBD2|TRBV6-5
ASSYNVERGQETQY
>TRBJ2-3|NA|TRBD2|TRBV28
ASSLGLAALTDTQY
>TRBJ1-2|NA|TRBD1|TRBV4-1
ASSPVGQGAIGYT
>TRBJ2-2|NA|TRBD2|TRBV19
ASSIGVGRATTGELF
>TRBJ2-7|NA|NA|TRBV4-1
ASSQGSRAYEQY
>TRBJ1-2|NA|NA|TRBV6-1
ASSEVGGSYGYT
>TRBJ2-1|NA|NA|TRBV11-3
ASSLEASNNEQF
>TRBJ1-1|NA|TRBD1|TRBV4-1
ASSWDRGNTEAF
>TRBJ1-5|NA|NA|TRBV28
ASRRTGFNQPQH
>TRBJ1-2|NA|NA|TRBV9
ASGGGANYGYT
>TRBJ2-3|NA|TRBD2|TRBV10-1
ASSTRTSGEFTDTQY
>TRBJ1-5|NA|NA|TRBV7-9
ASSSYGGAQH
>TRBJ2-7|NA|TRBD1|TRBV2
ATSGTAVSEQY
>TRBJ2-4|NA|TRBD1|TRBV2
ASSWGQATDIQY
>TRBJ2-7|NA|NA|TRBV5-4
ASSLALRENEQY
>TRBJ1-2|NA|TRBD1|TRBV29-1
SVGTGVHGYT
>TRBJ2-5|NA|TRBD2|TRBV7-2
ASSLGTLAGIRETQY
>TRBJ1-1|NA|TRBD1|TRBV28
ASSFTGAGGMNTEAF
>TRBJ1-4|once|NA|TRBV10-3
AISAQGGEKLF
>TRBJ1-2|NA|NA|TRBV5-4
ASSLGGNYGYT
>TRBJ1-1|once|NA|TRBV2
ASRANTEAF
>TRBJ2-7|few|TRBD2|TRBV7-9
SSSFSGSREQY
>TRBJ2-3|NA|NA|TRBV28
ASTGWGRGSDTQY
>TRBJ2-5|few|NA|TRBV11-2
ASSSQAGLETQY